One sample yielded the 17 T cell receptor beta chains listed below, sequenced in a study of blood T cell repertoires in COVID-19. Libraries were prepared by immunoSEQ multiplex PCR; TCRdb keeps only in-frame clonotypes and omits some of them. Among about 260,000 clones listed, about 82% were seen once. Source material: PBMCs or T cells enriched from blood (not recorded which). The receptors derive from a woman aged 50 to 60 who had recovered from COVID-19.

The rearrangement joins TRBV6-2 or TRBV6-3 to TRBJ1-1; D uncertain. V lost 2 bases and J 3 bases, leaving 10 bases between the germline ends. This CDR3 region has 14 residues. Germline lookup yields CDR1 MNHEY and CDR2 SVGEGT. CDR3 residues: CASSYSTLDTEAFF. CDR3 coding DNA: TGTGCCAGCAGTTACAGTACGTTAGACACTGAAGCTTTCTTT.

The V and J genes are TRBV11-2 and TRBJ2-7; D is ambiguous. This CDR3 contains 15 residues. Germline V gene data show CDR1 as SGHAT and CDR2 as FQNNGV. V gave up 3 bases and J gave up 2 bases, with 14 bases separating them. In DNA, the CDR3 is TGTGCCAGCAGCTTTCAGCCACAGCCGACCTACGAGCAGTACTTC. Its protein is CASSFQPQPTYEQYF.

J is TRBJ2-7 and V is TRBV13; TRBD2 is a possible D gene (5 bases). Trimming left V 5 bases short and J 5 bases short, with 13 bases between. The CDR3 sequence is 13 residues long. CDR1 is PRHDT, CDR2 FYEKMQ, per germline (reference sequence). The CDR3 reads CASSPGSIHEQYF. The DNA for the CDR3 is TGTGCCAGCAGCCCGGGGTCCATACACGAGCAGTACTTC.

This clone appeared once. The chain uses TRBV7-3 and TRBJ2-3, with TRBD2 identical over 7 bases. The J segment lost 4 bases and the V segment lost 5 bases, leaving 9 bases of the junction unmatched. Germline V CDR1 and CDR2: SGHTA, FQGTGA. This CDR3 region has 15 residues. CDR3 coding DNA: TGTGCCAGCAGCCCTTCGGCGGGAGAGGCAGATACGCAGTATTTT. Translated: CASSPSAGEADTQYF. The full variable domain, rest sourced from reference TRBV7-3 and TRBJ2-3, is GAGVSQTPSNKVTEKGKYVELRCDPISGHTALYWYRQSLGQGPEFLIYFQGTGAADDSGLPNDRFFAVRPEGSVSTLKIQRTERGDSAVYLCASSPSAGEADTQYFGPGTRLTVL.

CDR3 sequence: CASSFASTDTQYF. The CDR3 DNA reads TGTGCCAGCAGTTTCGCGAGCACAGATACGCAGTATTTT. The V and J genes are TRBV27 and TRBJ2-3, with unresolved D. Deletions cut 3 bases from V and 0 bases from J, with 4 bases between. CDR1 and CDR2 from the germline V gene are MNHEY and SMNVEV (reference sequence). The CDR3 loop spans 13 amino acids.

J is TRBJ2-7 and V is TRBV4-1, with 7 bases matching TRBD2. Germline CDR1 reads MGHRA; CDR2 reads YSYEKL. The CDR3 contains 15 residues. V was pared by 3 bases and J by 0 bases, with 5 bases of the junction left unmatched. CDR3 sequence reads: CASSHVGGSSYEQYF. In DNA form, the CDR3 reads TGCGCCAGCAGCCACGTCGGCGGGAGCTCCTACGAGCAGTACTTC.

The chain couples TRBV7-2 to TRBJ2-5; perhaps TRBD2 as D (6 bases). Germline V gene data show CDR1 as SGHTA and CDR2 as FQGNSA. The CDR3 has 14 residues. Between the trimmed V and J ends, which lost 5 bases and 3 bases, there was a span of 13 bases. The CDR3 DNA follows: TGTGCCAGCAGCACTACTAGCACGGAAGAGACCCAGTACTTC. It yields the protein CASSTTSTEETQYF.

The chain couples TRBV7-3 to TRBJ2-6, with D maybe TRBD1 (6 bases). CDR3 length equals 20 residues. Trimming pared 5 bases from V and 3 bases from J, leaving 26 bases between. From germline, CDR1 is SGHTA and CDR2 FQGTGA. The CDR3 nucleotides read TGTGCCAGCAGCGCTTTAACGGGGCGTGGCAGGGGCAGTGGGGCCAACGTCCTGACTTTC. Translation: CASSALTGRGRGSGANVLTF.

The CDR3 region is CASSGNLGGETQYF. In nucleotides, the CDR3 is TGTGCCAGTAGTGGGAACCTAGGGGGAGAGACCCAGTACTTC. This chain uses TRBV19 with TRBJ2-5; possibly TRBD1 for D (6 bases). Germline V gene data show CDR1 as LNHDA and CDR2 as SQIVND (reference sequence). The germline V and J ends were trimmed by 5 bases and 4 bases, with 14 bases remaining between them. The CDR3 runs 14 residues.

The V and J genes are TRBV30 and TRBJ2-7; D is possibly TRBD1 (6 bases). The CDR3 spans 16 residues. Germline V CDR1 and CDR2: GTSNPN, SVGIG (reference sequence). V was shortened by 4 bases and J by 3 bases, with 22 bases between the two germline ends. CDR3 sequence (DNA): TGTGCCTGGACCCATCGGACAGTCGTTGGATTCTACGAGCAGTACTTC. Protein: CAWTHRTVVGFYEQYF.

The V and J genes are TRBV9 and TRBJ2-6, with 9 bases aligning to TRBD1. V was pared by 4 bases and J by 3 bases, with 11 bases of the junction left unmatched. This CDR3 is 18 amino acids long. Germline loops: CDR1 SGDLS, CDR2 YYNGEE. CDR3 in DNA: TGTGCCAGCAGCTCTGGGACAGGGAGTTGGGGTGGGGCCAACGTCCTGACTTTC. The encoded protein is CASSSGTGSWGGANVLTF.

The chain links TRBV11-2 to TRBJ1-1; D is unresolved. The germline V gene has CDR1 SGHAT and CDR2 FQNNGV. The V and J ends lost 0 bases and 6 bases respectively, with 8 bases between them. CDR3 size: 13 residues. The CDR3 spells CASSLDRFAEAFF. In DNA form, the CDR3 reads TGTGCCAGCAGCTTAGACAGGTTCGCTGAAGCTTTCTTT.

This clone occurred a few times. The chain combines TRBV18 with TRBJ1-4, with a possible D match to TRBD1 (6 bases). The CDR3 covers 15 residues. The V gene's germline CDR1 is KGHSH and CDR2 LQKENI. Trimming took 2 bases from V and 7 from J, leaving 14 bases between them. For the CDR3, the DNA is TGTGCCAGCTCACCAATACAGGGTCAAGGTGAAAAACTGTTTTTT. Translated, it gives CASSPIQGQGEKLFF.

The table lists this clone with a count of one. This chain joins TRBV4-1 and TRBJ2-4; maybe TRBD1 (6 bases). This CDR3 contains 14 residues. Per germline, CDR1 MGHRA and CDR2 YSYEKL. The V gene lost 5 bases and the J gene lost 5 bases, with 13 bases spanning the gap. The DNA of the CDR3 is TGCGCCAGCAGCGCCCTTGGGGGCGAAAACATTCAGTACTTC. Translation: CASSALGGENIQYF.

The chain joins TRBV27 to TRBJ1-5, with TRBD1 matching over 8 bases. V lost 5 bases, J lost 6 bases, and 9 bases stayed unmatched. The germline V gene encodes CDR1 MNHEY and CDR2 SMNVEV (reference sequence). The CDR3 length is 15 residues. The CDR3: CASSPRGQGVQPQHF. CDR3 in DNA: TGTGCCAGCAGTCCCAGGGGGCAAGGCGTTCAGCCCCAGCATTTT.

The chain couples TRBV4-1 to TRBJ1-6; 7 nucleotides align to TRBD1. With V trimmed by 3 bases and J by 7 bases, 12 bases remained unmatched. Germline V gene data show CDR1 as MGHRA and CDR2 as YSYEKL. The CDR3 is 17 amino acids. CDR3 protein: CASSQGRQGVENSPLHF. CDR3 sequence (DNA): TGCGCCAGCAGCCAGGGAAGACAGGGTGTGGAGAATTCACCCCTCCACTTT.

The V gene is TRBV9, the J gene TRBJ1-1; no clear D gene. The CDR3 spans 13 residues. The V and J ends lost 0 bases and 5 bases respectively, with 8 bases between them. Per the germline V gene, CDR1 is SGDLS and CDR2 is YYNGEE. In DNA, the CDR3 is TGTGCCAGCAGCGTAGATGGAGGAACTGAAGCTTTCTTT. Encoded protein: CASSVDGGTEAFF.